This T cell receptor (beta chain) comes out of a study of vaccination effects on CD4 cells after COVID-19 (dated by TCRdb to between 2021 and 2024). The study in broad terms: Each participant received two doses of an mRNA SARS-CoV-2 vaccine, either BNT162b2 or mRNA-1273. In the study, cultures from other donors were sequenced using the Oncomine TCR Beta short-read assay on an Illumina iSeq 100. The full study included ten to eleven COVID-19 convalescent patients and a handful of SARS-CoV-2-naive healthy vaccine recipients. SARS-CoV-2 spike-specific CD4+ TCR repertoires from before and after mRNA vaccination were compared in COVID-19 convalescent patients and in infection-naive vaccine recipients. The research as a whole found: In healthy vaccine recipients, vaccine-induced clones were almost all SARS-CoV-2 mono-reactive, with only 1 of 255 being cross-reactive with common cold coronaviruses. Only a small number of convalescent patients were included, and no early post-infection timepoints were available, which limited the study. Both infection-induced and vaccine-induced clones contracted markedly at late post-vaccination timepoints, which is consistent with waning T cell responses.

As concerns this clone: Its antigen has not been determined. The record has no base qualities; no much larger clone is one base away.

Reading from cysteine to phenylalanine, the CDR3 counts 14 amino acids. Only the CDR3 region is kept as DNA, spanning 42 bases read in frame from base 1. At the junction V is shortened by 5 bases and J by 2 bases, with 13 bases in between. CDR1 and CDR2 are drawn from the germline V gene: WSHSY, SAAADI. In the ViraFEST assay, PBMC were stimulated with viral peptide pools, and TCR sequencing was then used to find antigen-specific CD4+ T cell clonotypes based on their expansion. After less than 13 days of culture, CD4+ T cells were isolated with the EasySep CD4+ T cell isolation kit. Healthy vaccine recipients had no prior SARS-CoV-2 infection, confirmed by negative nucleocapsid antibodies before and after vaccination. A few million PBMC per well were cultured with approximately 10 ug/ml peptides in IMDM containing 5% human AB serum, approximately 10 IU/ml IL-2 and gentamicin. Half of the culture medium was replaced with fresh IL-2-containing medium on days 3 and 7. Each peptide stimulation condition was cultured in triplicate wells unless otherwise noted. PBMC were separated from whole blood using Ficoll-Paque Plus gradient centrifugation and were then either cryopreserved at -140C or used fresh. The overlapping peptide pools covered the spike proteins of SARS-CoV-2 as well as those of the common cold coronaviruses HCoV-NL63, HCoV-OC43 and HCoV-229E. Genomic DNA was extracted from cultured CD4+ T cells with the QIAamp micro DNA kit.

Library generation was performed with the immunoSEQ multiplex PCR assay. DNA from the CD4+ T cells that had been cultured and isolated underwent TCR beta CDR3 sequencing. The paper's processing steps were these. The analysis removed non-productive TCR sequences, trimmed reads to the CDR3 region, and retained only CDR3s that were 7 or more amino acids long. The MANAFEST web app was used to pick out antigen-specific clonotypes by comparing their expansion in peptide wells with that in reference cultures. Positive clones required FDR<0.05 expansion versus reference and all other wells, odds ratio above 5, and frequency above 0.1% in two replicate wells. Cross-reactive clonotypes were defined as significantly expanded in SARS-CoV-2 spike wells and in at least one common cold coronavirus spike condition. CDR3 similarity was assessed by Levenshtein distance using the stringdist R package, and unrooted trees were constructed with ape in R 3.6.1. The table was pulled from immuneACCESS by TCRdb, which kept in-frame rearrangements only. Such tables lose some clones; where checked, under half of the loss comes from unresolved V genes, and the rest has no known cause. Clone size and the V and J calls come from that table; the DNA yielded D and trimming. The sample includes 20,000 to 25,000 clones, with around 73% observed a single time. The ten largest clones capture 5% of the sample.

The starting material was CD4+ T cells from PBMCs cultured with SARS-CoV-2 spike peptides, obtained before COVID-19 vaccination. The cell subset or site label, read with the paper, signifies: SARS-CoV-2 spike overlapping peptide pool stimulation. This sequence originates from a human donor who received a COVID-19 vaccine. Recombination joined TRBV10-2 with TRBJ2-7; TRBD1 could be the D gene, as 5 bases match. CDR3 sequence: CASSFQQETYEQYF. The nucleotide sequence reads TGCGCCAGCAGTTTTCAACAGGAGACCTACGAGCAGTACTTC.